This T cell receptor beta chain was identified in a study of technical replicates of blood from a few donors. This CDR3 is 16 amino acids long. CDR1 is SGHAT, CDR2 FQNNGV, per germline. The ends lost 5 bases at V and 0 bases at J; junction bases unmatched: 7. Clones were read by immunoSEQ multiplex PCR, and TCRdb kept only the in-frame ones, dropping some. In the table there are roughly 62,000 clones, roughly 91% of which are singletons. This receptor was obtained from a human donor in good health. Some clones in this sample may be carry-over from other donors' samples. Sequenced material: PBMCs. This sequence joins TRBV11-2 and TRBJ2-3, with 8 nucleotides matching TRBD2. CDR3 bases: TGTGCCAGCAGCCAAGGACTAGCAAGGAGCACAGATACGCAGTATTTT. This codes for CASSQGLARSTDTQYF. Looking up the rest from reference TRBV11-2 and TRBJ2-3 gives the full variable domain: EAGVAQSPRYKIIEKRQSVAFWCNPISGHATLYWYQQILGQGPKLLIQFQNNGVVDDSQLPKDRFSAERLKGVDSTLKIQPAKLEDSAVYLCASSQGLARSTDTQYFGPGTRLTVL.